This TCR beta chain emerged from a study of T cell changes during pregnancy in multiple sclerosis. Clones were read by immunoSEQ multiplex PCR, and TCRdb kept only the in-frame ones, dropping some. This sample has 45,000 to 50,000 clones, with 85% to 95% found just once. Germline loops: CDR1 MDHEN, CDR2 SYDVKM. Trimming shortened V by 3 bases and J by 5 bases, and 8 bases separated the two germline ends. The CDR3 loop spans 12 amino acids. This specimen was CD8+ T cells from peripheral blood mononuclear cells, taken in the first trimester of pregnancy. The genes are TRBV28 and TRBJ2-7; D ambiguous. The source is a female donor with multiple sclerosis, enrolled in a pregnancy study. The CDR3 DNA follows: TGTGCCAGCAGTTTTTTTTCCGACGAGCAGTACTTC. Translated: CASSFFSDEQYF.